The entry below gives a single T cell receptor beta chain sequence along with its context. Germline CDR1 and CDR2: MDHEN and SYDVKM. V lost 3 bases to trimming and J lost 3 bases, with 11 bases between them. CDR3 size: 14 residues. Hyperthyroidism had been newly diagnosed in patients aged 18 to 65, and its duration was under 2 months. This record comes from a study of T cells in Graves' hyperthyroidism and ophthalmopathy. The wider study: Peripheral blood draws took place at initial diagnosis, ahead of any treatment.

Amplified TCR beta CDR3 regions came from RNA transcripts. Primed by the HTBI set, a first-round RT-PCR was run on the TCR CDR3. One entry per CDR3 protein results from TCRdb running MiXCR on the multiplex PCR reads. The data contain more than 350,000 distinct CDR3 sequences, about a sixth of them singletons. This TCR came from a woman in her twenties or thirties with Graves' hyperthyroidism that later progressed to Graves' ophthalmopathy. This rearrangement joins TRBV28 to TRBJ1-1; D is unclear. The sequenced material came from blood. The CDR3: CASSFPGVYTEAFF. The CDR3 region has the DNA TGTGCCAGCAGTTTCCCGGGTGTTTACACTGAAGCTTTCTTT.